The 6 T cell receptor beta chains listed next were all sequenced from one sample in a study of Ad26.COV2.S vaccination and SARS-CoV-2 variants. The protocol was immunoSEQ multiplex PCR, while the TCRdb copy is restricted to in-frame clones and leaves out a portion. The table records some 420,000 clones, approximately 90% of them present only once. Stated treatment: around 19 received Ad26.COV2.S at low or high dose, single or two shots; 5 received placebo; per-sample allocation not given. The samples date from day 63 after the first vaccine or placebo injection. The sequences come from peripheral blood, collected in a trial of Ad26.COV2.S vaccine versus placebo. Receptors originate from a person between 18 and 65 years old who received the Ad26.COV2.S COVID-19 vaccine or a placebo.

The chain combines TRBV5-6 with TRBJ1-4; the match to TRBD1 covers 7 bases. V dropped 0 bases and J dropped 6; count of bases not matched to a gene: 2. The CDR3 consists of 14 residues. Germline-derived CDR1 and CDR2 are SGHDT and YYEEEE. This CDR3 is CASSLVQGDEKLFF. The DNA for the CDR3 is TGTGCCAGCAGCTTGGTTCAGGGGGATGAAAAACTGTTTTTT.

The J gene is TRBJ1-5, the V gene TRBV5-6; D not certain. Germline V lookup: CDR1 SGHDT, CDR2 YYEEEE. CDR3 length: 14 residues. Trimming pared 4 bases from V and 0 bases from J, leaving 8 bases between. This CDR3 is CASSPRTSNQPQHF. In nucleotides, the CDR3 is TGTGCCAGCAGCCCAAGGACTAGCAATCAGCCCCAGCATTTT.

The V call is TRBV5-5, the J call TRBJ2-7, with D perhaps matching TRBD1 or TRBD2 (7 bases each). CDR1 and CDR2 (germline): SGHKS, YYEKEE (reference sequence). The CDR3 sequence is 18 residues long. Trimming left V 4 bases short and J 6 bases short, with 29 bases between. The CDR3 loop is CASSVSTGTMTSPREQYF. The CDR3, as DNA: TGTGCCAGCAGCGTCTCGACAGGGACGATGACTAGCCCGCGCGAGCAGTACTTC.

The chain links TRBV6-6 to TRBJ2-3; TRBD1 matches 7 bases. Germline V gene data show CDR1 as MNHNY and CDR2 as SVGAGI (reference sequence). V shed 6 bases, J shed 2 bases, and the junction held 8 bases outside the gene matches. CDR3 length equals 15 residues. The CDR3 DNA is TGTGCCAGCAGCTTGGACAGGCCTGACACAGATACGCAGTATTTT. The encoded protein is CASSLDRPDTDTQYF.

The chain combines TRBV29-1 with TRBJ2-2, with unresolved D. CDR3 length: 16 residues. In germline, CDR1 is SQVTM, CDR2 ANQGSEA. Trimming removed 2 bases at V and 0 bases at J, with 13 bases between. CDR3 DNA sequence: TGCAGCGTTGAAACGGGTTCTTCCGCGAACACCGGGGAGCTGTTTTTT. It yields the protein CSVETGSSANTGELFF.

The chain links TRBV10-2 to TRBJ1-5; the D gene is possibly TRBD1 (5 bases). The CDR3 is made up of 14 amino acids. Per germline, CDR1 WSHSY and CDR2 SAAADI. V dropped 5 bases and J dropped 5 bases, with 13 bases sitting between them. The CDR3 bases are TGCGCCAGCAGTTACAGTGGGGGGGATCAGCCCCAGCATTTT. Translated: CASSYSGGDQPQHF.